The 30 T cell receptor beta chains presented below share a single source sample, sequenced in a study of blood T cell repertoires in COVID-19. Measured with immunoSEQ multiplex PCR; TCRdb has only the in-frame clones, and not every one. The sample has under 200,000 clones, approximately 85% seen once. Input material: peripheral blood. The receptors originated from a woman older than 75 with acute or convalescent COVID-19.

The rearrangement joins TRBV15 to TRBJ2-7; D perhaps matches TRBD2 (5 bases). V dropped 8 bases and J dropped 1 base, with 12 bases sitting between them. The CDR3 loop spans 13 amino acids. Germline assignment: CDR1 LNHNV and CDR2 YYDKDF (reference sequence). The CDR3 here is CATRFSGSYEQYF. In DNA form, the CDR3 reads TGTGCCACCCGATTCTCGGGATCCTACGAGCAGTACTTC.

The chain joins TRBV7-2 to TRBJ1-2; D remains unclear. Germline V lookup: CDR1 SGHTA, CDR2 FQGNSA. The CDR3 covers 13 residues. Trimming removed 1 base at V and 8 bases at J, with 11 bases between. The CDR3: CASSLGTARGYTF. The CDR3 nucleotides are TGTGCCAGCAGCTTAGGGACTGCTAGGGGCTACACCTTC.

The chain carries TRBV4-2 and TRBJ1-6; unclear D gene. Trimming left V 0 bases short and J 6 bases short, with 12 bases between. This CDR3 spans 16 amino acids. The germline V gene encodes CDR1 LGHNA and CDR2 YNFKEQ. CDR3 region: CASSQDPGVTNSPLHF. The CDR3 nucleotides read TGTGCCAGCAGCCAAGATCCGGGAGTGACTAATTCACCCCTCCACTTT.

This clone has just one count. The chain links TRBV30 to TRBJ1-4; D is possibly TRBD1 (6 bases). The germline V and J ends were trimmed by 1 base and 4 bases, with 13 bases remaining between them. The CDR3 extends over 15 amino acids. Germline V gene sequence: CDR1 GTSNPN, CDR2 SVGIG (reference sequence). CDR3 amino acids: CAWSAGQSDNEKLFF. The DNA of the CDR3 is TGTGCCTGGAGTGCAGGACAGTCCGATAATGAAAAACTGTTTTTT. Full variable domain (remainder filled in from reference TRBV30 and TRBJ1-4): SQTIHQWPATLVQPVGSPLSLECTVEGTSNPNLYWYRQAAGRGLQLLFYSVGIGQISSEVPQNLSASRPQDRQFILSSKKLLLSDSGFYLCAWSAGQSDNEKLFFGSGTQLSVL.

This chain links TRBV9 with TRBJ2-7, with TRBD1 matching over 11 bases. Per germline, CDR1 SGDLS and CDR2 YYNGEE. Trimming removed 4 bases from V and 3 bases from J; junction bases left unmatched: 6. The CDR3 covers 15 residues. The CDR3 DNA follows: TGTGCCAGCAGCCTGGGACAGGGGGTATTCTACGAGCAGTACTTC. Translated: CASSLGQGVFYEQYF. Looking up the rest from reference TRBV9 and TRBJ2-7 gives the full variable domain: DSGVTQTPKHLITATGQRVTLRCSPRSGDLSVYWYQQSLDQGLQFLIQYYNGEERAKGNILERFSAQQFPDLHSELNLSSLELGDSALYFCASSLGQGVFYEQYFGPGTRLTVT.

The chain couples TRBV18 to TRBJ2-7; 8 bases are shared with TRBD1. V trimming: 4 bases; J trimming: 5 bases; junction bases outside the gene matches: 4. The germline V gene encodes CDR1 KGHSH and CDR2 LQKENI. The CDR3 consists of 13 residues. The DNA of the CDR3 is TGTGCCAGCTCACTACAGGGGGACCACGAGCAGTACTTC. It translates to CASSLQGDHEQYF.

V and J are TRBV5-6 and TRBJ1-1; D is possibly TRBD1 (5 bases). Trimming took off 0 bases at V and 10 bases at J, with 10 bases between the two ends. The germline CDR1 and CDR2 sequences are SGHDT and YYEEEE. The CDR3 has 12 residues. In DNA form, the CDR3 reads TGTGCCAGCAGCTTGGATACCACAGGAGCTTTCTTT. This codes for CASSLDTTGAFF.

This clone has just a few counts. The rearrangement links TRBV5-1 to TRBJ2-7; 8 positions agree with TRBD1. Germline lookup yields CDR1 SGHRS and CDR2 YFSETQ. V shed 4 bases and J 3 bases; nucleotides not matched to a gene: 9. There are 15 residues in the CDR3. The CDR3 is CASSPSRTGRYEQYF. CDR3 nucleotides: TGCGCCAGCAGCCCCTCACGGACAGGGCGCTACGAGCAGTACTTC.

In this sample, this clone turned up a few times. The chain has TRBV10-3 and TRBJ1-3, with D possibly matching TRBD1 (5 bases). In germline, CDR1 is ENHRY, CDR2 SYGVKD. V was pared by 8 bases and J by 0 bases, with 5 bases between. This CDR3 contains 12 residues. CDR3 coding DNA: TGTGCCATCGGGGCCTCTGGAAACACCATATATTTT. Translating gives CAIGASGNTIYF.

The V and J genes are TRBV29-1 and TRBJ1-3, with no clear D. The CDR3 consists of 13 residues. V was shortened by 2 bases and J by 4 bases, with 9 bases between the two germline ends. Germline assignment: CDR1 SQVTM and CDR2 ANQGSEA. The CDR3 region has the DNA TGCAGCGTTGAATCGGGGATGGGAAACACCATATATTTT. Translation: CSVESGMGNTIYF.

The chain is built from TRBV10-2 and TRBJ1-4; 7 bases are shared with TRBD1. Germline values: CDR1 WSHSY, CDR2 SAAADI. This CDR3 has 16 amino acids. The V gene end was trimmed by 2 bases and the J gene end by 4 bases; junction bases not matched to a gene: 7. The CDR3 loop is CASSEHRGGGNEKLFF. As DNA, the CDR3 is TGCGCCAGCAGTGAGCACAGGGGCGGAGGTAATGAAAAACTGTTTTTT.

The table lists this clone with a count of one. CDR3 sequence: CASRMSPTYEQYF. In nucleotides, the CDR3 is TGTGCCAGCAGAATGTCTCCTACCTACGAGCAGTACTTC. The V call is TRBV6-6, the J call TRBJ2-7; no reliable D call. V was clipped by 6 bases and J by 2 bases, with 11 bases between them. CDR1 and CDR2 from the germline V gene are MNHNY and SVGAGI (reference sequence). The CDR3 is 13 residues long.

The chain has TRBV27 and TRBJ2-7; D possibly corresponds to TRBD1 (5 bases). With 0 bases removed from V and 3 bases from J, the gap between germline ends came to 6 bases. The CDR3 sequence is 13 residues long. CDR1 MNHEY and CDR2 SMNVEV come from the germline V gene (reference sequence). The DNA for the CDR3 is TGTGCCAGCAGTTTATCGCAGGGCTACGAGCAGTACTTC. Translated: CASSLSQGYEQYF.

This chain uses TRBV6-2 or TRBV6-3 with TRBJ1-2; D remains ambiguous. V lost 2 bases and J lost 8, with 9 bases in between. Germline CDR1 reads MNHEY; CDR2 reads SVGEGT. The CDR3 is made up of 12 amino acids. This CDR3 is CASSYLGLGYTF. The CDR3 DNA sequence: TGTGCCAGCAGTTACCTTGGCTTGGGCTACACCTTC.

This clone was counted a single time. The rearrangement joins TRBV5-5 to TRBJ1-1; D remains unclear. This CDR3 is 14 amino acids long. V lost 2 bases and J 3 bases, leaving 11 bases between the germline ends. Germline values: CDR1 SGHKS, CDR2 YYEKEE (reference sequence). As DNA, the CDR3 is TGTGCCAGCAGCTTTTCGTGGGGAGACACTGAAGCTTTCTTT. Translation: CASSFSWGDTEAFF.

The chain carries TRBV5-6 and TRBJ1-2; D unclear. This CDR3 is built from 15 residues. V was shortened by 0 bases and J by 7 bases, with 16 bases between the two germline ends. Germline V gene data show CDR1 as SGHDT and CDR2 as YYEEEE. CDR3 sequence reads: CASSLDLGPIGGYTF. The CDR3 nucleotides are TGTGCCAGCAGCTTGGATTTGGGCCCCATCGGTGGCTACACCTTC.

The V and J genes are TRBV5-6 and TRBJ2-3; 7 bases line up with TRBD2. J lost 1 base, V lost 4 bases, and 6 bases had no gene match. CDR1 SGHDT and CDR2 YYEEEE come from the germline V gene. This CDR3 contains 15 residues. The CDR3 protein is CASSPPTSGTDTQYF. CDR3 sequence (DNA): TGTGCCAGCAGCCCGCCTACTAGCGGCACAGATACGCAGTATTTT.

This clone was seen only once. The rearrangement uses TRBV29-1 and TRBJ1-1; 7 nucleotides line up with TRBD1. Germline lookup yields CDR1 SQVTM and CDR2 ANQGSEA. The V gene end was trimmed by 6 bases and the J gene end by 1 base; junction bases not matched to a gene: 5. This CDR3 is 13 amino acids long. The CDR3 is CSVSTGSNTEAFF. In DNA, the CDR3 is TGCAGCGTGTCGACAGGGTCGAACACTGAAGCTTTCTTT.

This clone has just a few counts. The chain joins TRBV2 to TRBJ2-3; 9 bases fit TRBD2. V shed 4 bases, J shed 1 base, and the junction held 9 bases outside the gene matches. This CDR3 comprises 17 residues. Germline loops: CDR1 SNHLY, CDR2 FYNNEI. Here the CDR3 DNA reads TGTGCCAGCAGTGCAGGGTTGGTAGCGGGAGGCACAGATACGCAGTATTTT. Protein product: CASSAGLVAGGTDTQYF.

The chain links TRBV19 to TRBJ1-5; no clear D gene. Trimming took off 5 bases at V and 4 bases at J, with 12 bases between the two ends. This CDR3 contains 14 residues. Germline V gene sequence: CDR1 LNHDA, CDR2 SQIVND (reference sequence). The chain's CDR3 is CASSGQAGNQPQHF. The CDR3 DNA sequence: TGTGCCAGTAGTGGTCAGGCTGGTAATCAGCCCCAGCATTTT.

V gene TRBV3-1 (or the pseudogene TRBV3-2) combines with J gene TRBJ1-1; D remains unclear. Trimming left V 0 bases short and J 12 bases short, with 14 bases between. The CDR3 has 13 amino acids. Germline CDR1 is LGHDT and CDR2 is YNNKEL (reference sequence). CDR3 amino acids: CASSQDPGFGTFF. The CDR3 DNA is TGTGCCAGCAGCCAAGACCCCGGGTTCGGAACTTTCTTT.

The chain is built from TRBV7-9 and TRBJ2-5, with D perhaps TRBD1 (6 bases). Looked up from germline, CDR1 is SEHNR and CDR2 is FQNEAQ (reference sequence). The CDR3 sequence is 14 residues long. V lost 5 bases, J lost 4 bases, and 14 bases lay in between. CDR3 in amino acids: CASSPPGRGETQYF. As DNA, the CDR3 is TGTGCCAGCAGCCCCCCCGGCAGGGGAGAGACCCAGTACTTC.

J is TRBJ1-1 and V is TRBV6-1; D is unresolved. Between the trimmed V and J ends, which lost 0 bases and 3 bases, there was a span of 5 bases. The CDR3 spans 13 residues. The germline V gene has CDR1 MNHNS and CDR2 SASEGT. The chain's CDR3 is CASSEAQYTEAFF. DNA for the CDR3: TGTGCCAGCAGTGAAGCGCAGTACACTGAAGCTTTCTTT.

The J gene is TRBJ1-5, the V gene TRBV7-9, with 7 bases that match TRBD1. Germline-derived CDR1 and CDR2 are SEHNR and FQNEAQ (reference sequence). This CDR3 comprises 16 residues. Losses at the gene ends were 0 bases for V and 2 bases for J; bases not matched to a gene: 4. CDR3: CASSLARGGGNQPQHF. The CDR3 nucleotides read TGTGCCAGCAGCTTAGCGCGAGGGGGCGGCAATCAGCCCCAGCATTTT.

V and J are TRBV7-8 and TRBJ2-7; 8 positions match TRBD2. V lost 5 bases and J lost 6; bases outside the gene matches: 12. The germline CDR1 and CDR2 sequences are SGHVS and FQNEAQ. This CDR3 is built from 15 residues. CDR3 DNA sequence: TGTGCCAGCAGCCCTGGGACTAGAGGGGCGAGCGAGCAGTACTTC. As protein: CASSPGTRGASEQYF.

CDR3 in amino acids: CASSFLKIPGQGKGEPQHF. CDR3 in DNA: TGTGCCAGCTCATTCTTAAAGATACCGGGACAGGGGAAGGGAGAGCCCCAGCATTTT. This chain joins TRBV18 and TRBJ1-5; 10 bases align to TRBD1. This CDR3 has 19 residues. Germline V gene data show CDR1 as KGHSH and CDR2 as LQKENI. Losses at the gene ends were 5 bases for V and 8 bases for J; bases not matched to a gene: 21. Looking up the rest from reference TRBV18 and TRBJ1-5 gives the full variable domain: NAGVMQNPRHLVRRRGQEARLRCSPMKGHSHVYWYRQLPEEGLKFMVYLQKENIIDESGMPKERFSAEFPKEGPSILRIQQVVRGDSAAYFCASSFLKIPGQGKGEPQHFGDGTRLSIL.

V and J are TRBV11-3 and TRBJ1-1; 8 bases align to TRBD1. CDR3 length: 14 residues. The V segment lost 5 bases and the J segment 2 bases; nucleotides outside the gene matches: 4. Germline V gives CDR1 SGHNT, CDR2 YENEEA. CDR3 nucleotides: TGTGCCAGCAGCGCAGGACAGGGTAACACTGAAGCTTTCTTT. This codes for CASSAGQGNTEAFF.

This chain joins TRBV9 and TRBJ1-1; D call uncertain. CDR1 and CDR2 (germline): SGDLS, YYNGEE. The V gene lost 3 bases and the J gene lost 6 bases, with 6 bases spanning the gap. The CDR3 extends over 11 amino acids. The CDR3, as DNA: TGTGCCAGCAGCGACGGGGCTGAAGCTTTCTTT. This sequence encodes CASSDGAEAFF.

The chain links TRBV12-5 to TRBJ2-3; 9 bases are a match to TRBD1. Germline assignment: CDR1 LGHNT and CDR2 FRNRAP. The CDR3 has 16 residues. V was pared by 5 bases and J by 1 base, with 7 bases of the junction left unmatched. The CDR3 region has the DNA TGTGCTAGTGGTCCTGGGACAGGGTCTCGCACAGATACGCAGTATTTT. The encoded protein is CASGPGTGSRTDTQYF.

This chain connects TRBV9 to TRBJ2-4; 12 nucleotides match TRBD2. The CDR3 runs 14 residues. CDR1 and CDR2 (germline): SGDLS, YYNGEE. V shed 6 bases, J shed 7 bases, and the junction held 5 bases outside the gene matches. CDR3 residues: CASTSGTSGNIQYF. In nucleotides, the CDR3 is TGTGCCAGCACCTCCGGGACTAGCGGGAACATTCAGTACTTC.